Following are 2 T cell receptor beta chains from one sample sequenced in a study of T cell repertoires in cytomegalovirus infection. TCRdb itself ran the reads through MiXCR, one entry per CDR3 protein. The table records 200,000 or so distinct CDR3 sequences, roughly 20% of them present only once. The sample consisted of PBMCs. Receptor source: a human donor in good health (CMV status not recorded). Some clones in this sample may be carry-over from other donors' samples.

This clonotype was counted between two and nine times. The chain is built from TRBV7-9 and TRBJ1-4; possibly TRBD1 for D (5 bases). Trimming left V 2 bases short and J 3 bases short, with 10 bases between. The CDR3 contains 15 residues. Germline CDR1 and CDR2: SEHNR and FQNEAQ (reference sequence). In DNA, the CDR3 is TGTGCCAGCAGCTTAATGTCAGGGCCTAATGAAAAACTGTTTTTT. Protein sequence: CASSLMSGPNEKLFF.

This sequence joins TRBV7-6 and TRBJ2-1, with 7 nucleotides matching TRBD2. Germline CDR1 and CDR2: SGHVS and FNYEAQ. Losses at the gene ends were 7 bases for V and 6 bases for J; bases not matched to a gene: 12. This CDR3 is 15 amino acids long. CDR3: CASIMTSGTPNEQFF. The CDR3 DNA sequence: TGTGCCAGCATCATGACGAGCGGGACCCCCAATGAGCAGTTCTTC.